These 2 T cell receptor beta chains originate from one sample sequenced in a study of shared clonotypes between healthy human individuals. TCRdb's copy holds only in-frame clones and misses some; the assay was immunoSEQ multiplex PCR. The profile shows about 660,000 clones, about 74% of them singletons. The sample comprised memory CD4+ T cells sorted from blood. Subset here: CD45RA-negative fraction. The receptors originated from a woman aged 25 to 45 in good health.

V usage is TRBV19 and J usage is TRBJ1-5; 8 nucleotides line up with TRBD1. The V gene's germline CDR1 is LNHDA and CDR2 SQIVND (reference sequence). The CDR3 loop spans 14 amino acids. The junction had 8 bases not matched to a gene; V was cut back by 6 bases and J by 7 bases. DNA for the CDR3: TGTGCCAGTAGCACCCCGACAGGGGAACAGCCCCAGCATTTT. This gives the protein CASSTPTGEQPQHF.

The CDR3 protein is CASSAQGRLKAFF. The CDR3 nucleotides read TGTGCCAGCAGTGCGCAGGGTAGGTTGAAAGCTTTCTTT. The chain carries TRBV27 and TRBJ1-1; the D gene is possibly TRBD1 (5 bases). The CDR3 is 13 amino acids. The V end lost 5 bases, the J end lost 9 bases, and 16 bases lay between the germline ends. CDR1 and CDR2 (germline): MNHEY, SMNVEV (reference sequence).